Here is one TCR beta chain with its context. Random hexamers primed reverse transcription of roughly 0.5 to 1 ug RNA. TCRdb redid the calling of the immunoSEQ multiplex PCR reads with MiXCR, one entry per CDR3 protein. The table shows roughly 120,000 distinct CDR3 sequences, with approximately 93% occurring only once. This specimen comes from a study of CD8 T cells in Susac syndrome. CDR1 and CDR2 from the germline V gene are SGHNT and YYREEE (reference sequence). V lost 2 bases to trimming and J lost 7 bases; unmatched junction nucleotides: 6. This CDR3 is built from 16 residues. The receptor was isolated from a human donor with multiple sclerosis. The sequenced material came from CD8+ T cells from PBMCs. The gene calls are TRBV5-4 and TRBJ2-2; 12 bases are a match to TRBD2. CDR3 sequence reads: CASSLASGRAIGELFF. The CDR3 bases are TGTGCCAGCAGCTTAGCTAGCGGGAGGGCCATCGGGGAGCTGTTTTTT.